This TCR beta chain is drawn from a study of cytomegalovirus exposure and HLA in healthy donors. Study-wide background: Researchers previously reported finding 90 million to 120 million unique TCR beta sequences from about 179 million T cells.

The CDR3 is 14 residues long. V lost 4 bases to trimming and J lost 7 bases; unmatched junction nucleotides: 6. The V gene's germline CDR1 is SGDLS and CDR2 YYNGEE. The PCR ran on 60 Vbeta and 13 Jbeta primers. Profiling relied on immunoSEQ multiplex PCR, and the TCRdb table lists in-frame clones only, not all of them. The sample gives about 92,000 clones, over 55% of which show up once; more than 15% is in the top ten. Study outcomes and limitations: The authors assumed roughly uniform sequencing depth across donors for presence/absence analyses. In a later analysis, an Asian-associated ancestry cluster reportedly showed fewer N-insertions than the roughly 710-donor mean. With further analysis later on, most CMV-associated TCR beta chains appeared HLA-restricted.

As regards this clone: Its target is not known.

The rearrangement links TRBV9 to TRBJ1-3, with TRBD1 matching 9 bases. The source material was PBMCs. The sequence was obtained from a woman aged 18 to 35 in good health and CMV-seropositive. The CDR3 region is CASSPSQGANTIYF. The CDR3, as DNA: TGTGCCAGCAGCCCCTCACAGGGGGCGAACACCATATATTTT. Supplemented by reference TRBV9 and TRBJ1-3, the full variable domain reads DSGVTQTPKHLITATGQRVTLRCSPRSGDLSVYWYQQSLDQGLQFLIQYYNGEERAKGNILERFSAQQFPDLHSELNLSSLELGDSALYFCASSPSQGANTIYFGEGSWLTVV.